A selection of T cell receptor beta chains follows, all from one sample in a study of a mutant IDH1 vaccine in newly diagnosed glioma. The protocol was immunoSEQ multiplex PCR, while the TCRdb copy is restricted to in-frame clones and leaves out a portion. The sample carries some 57,000 clones, roughly 72% recorded once. Their specific antigens are unknown. Sequencing was performed on PBMCs, taken from a glioma patient whose treatment included an IDH1 peptide vaccine. All receptors derive from a middle-aged woman with glioma. Some clones in this sample may be carry-over from other donors' samples. The CDR3 runs from the conserved cysteine through the conserved F or W. Fields, in order: CDR3 length, D gene, clone size, J gene, V gene, CDR3 protein, CDR3 DNA. D genes are given only for firm matches. Size is omitted from some rows. Given values are once, few, many or a class for expanded clones.

15,-,-,TRBJ1-5,TRBV9,CASSLGHSSNQPQHF,TGTGCCAGCAGCCTGGGACACTCGAGCAATCAGCCCCAGCATTTT
13,-,-,TRBJ2-7,TRBV25-1,CASSHLGGGEQYF,TGTGCCAGCAGCCATCTGGGAGGGGGCGAGCAGTACTTC
13,-,-,TRBJ1-1,TRBV29-1,CSVAGQFNTEAFF,TGCAGCGTTGCAGGACAGTTTAACACTGAAGCTTTCTTT
14,-,-,TRBJ1-1,TRBV19,CASTMGRWNTEAFF,TGTGCCAGTACCATGGGTCGGTGGAACACTGAAGCTTTCTTT
13,-,few,TRBJ1-3,TRBV5-6,CASAGASGNTIYF,TGTGCCAGCGCTGGAGCCTCTGGAAACACCATATATTTT
13,-,-,TRBJ1-2,TRBV5-6,CASISGGVYGYTF,TGTGCCAGCATTTCGGGGGGAGTCTATGGCTACACCTTC
17,TRBD2,-,TRBJ2-7,TRBV27,CASSLSQPSGDTYEQYF,TGTGCCAGCAGTTTATCCCAGCCTAGCGGGGACACCTACGAGCAGTACTTC
15,-,-,TRBJ1-6,TRBV6-5,CASTLGDNYNSPLHF,TGTGCCAGCACCTTAGGGGATAACTATAATTCACCCCTCCACTTT
15,TRBD1,-,TRBJ2-1,TRBV5-4,CASSFPGQGNNEQFF,TGTGCCAGCAGCTTTCCGGGACAGGGCAACAATGAGCAGTTCTTC
17,-,-,TRBJ1-1,TRBV14,CASSQRVSTRGRTEAFF,TGTGCCAGCAGCCAAAGAGTTTCTACGAGGGGACGGACTGAAGCTTTCTTT
15,-,-,TRBJ2-7,TRBV10-3,CAIRLEDEASYEQYF,TGTGCCATCAGGTTGGAGGACGAAGCTTCCTACGAGCAGTACTTC
14,-,few,TRBJ1-5,TRBV7-2,CASSYQGGDRPQHF,TGTGCCAGCAGCTACCAGGGCGGGGATCGGCCCCAGCATTTT
12,-,-,TRBJ2-7,TRBV7-2,CASSLTGYEQYF,TGTGCCAGCAGCTTAACAGGGTACGAGCAGTACTTC
15,TRBD1,-,TRBJ2-5,TRBV7-8,CASSLKTGEEETQYF,TGTGCCAGCAGCTTGAAGACAGGGGAGGAAGAGACCCAGTACTTC
14,-,-,TRBJ1-5,TRBV2,CASSEGRANQPQHF,TGTGCCAGCAGTGAAGGACGAGCCAATCAGCCCCAGCATTTT
15,-,-,TRBJ2-7,TRBV10-2,CASSHLHLGVNEQYF,TGCGCCAGCAGTCATCTCCACCTCGGAGTCAACGAGCAGTACTTC
14,-,few,TRBJ2-7,TRBV7-9,CASSLLGQLYEQYF,TGTGCCAGCAGCTTACTAGGTCAGCTCTACGAGCAGTACTTC
15,-,-,TRBJ1-1,TRBV7-6,CASSSRTTQGTEAFF,TGTGCCAGCAGCTCTAGGACCACCCAAGGGACTGAAGCTTTCTTT
15,TRBD2,-,TRBJ2-1,TRBV5-1,CASSEQSGGANEQFF,TGCGCCAGCAGCGAGCAGAGCGGGGGGGCTAACGAGCAGTTCTTC
18,-,-,TRBJ1-1,TRBV5-1,CASSLGQGMSRMNTEAFF,TGCGCCAGCAGCTTGGGCCAGGGTATGTCCCGTATGAACACTGAAGCTTTCTTT
15,TRBD1,-,TRBJ1-2,TRBV6-6,CASSPLGQGNYGYTF,TGTGCCAGCAGTCCCCTGGGACAGGGCAACTATGGCTACACCTTC
13,-,-,TRBJ1-3,TRBV30,CAWSWTEGNTIYF,TGTGCCTGGAGTTGGACAGAGGGAAACACCATATATTTT
17,-,-,TRBJ1-1,TRBV15,CATSREGSSYMNTEAFF,TGTGCCACCAGCAGAGAGGGGAGCAGCTACATGAACACTGAAGCTTTCTTT
16,-,-,TRBJ2-1,TRBV15,CATSRGGPRKGDEQFF,TGTGCCACCAGCAGAGGAGGCCCCCGGAAGGGCGATGAGCAGTTCTTC
13,-,-,TRBJ1-6,TRBV19,CASSIDLESPLHF,TGTGCCAGTAGTATAGATCTGGAATCACCCCTCCACTTT
14,-,-,TRBJ1-6,TRBV6-5,CASRSQGFNSPLHF,TGTGCCAGCAGATCTCAGGGATTCAATTCACCCCTCCACTTT
14,-,-,TRBJ2-1,TRBV10-1,CASSDGFSYNEQFF,TGCGCCAGCAGTGATGGGTTTTCCTACAATGAGCAGTTCTTC
15,TRBD1,-,TRBJ2-3,TRBV7-8,CASSSVGTGEDTQYF,TGTGCCAGCAGCTCAGTCGGGACAGGGGAAGATACGCAGTATTTT
12,-,-,TRBJ1-2,TRBV29-1,CSVLPLNYGYTF,TGCAGCGTTTTGCCGCTAAACTATGGCTACACCTTC
12,-,few,TRBJ1-2,TRBV7-2,CASSLVSGGYTF,TGTGCCAGCAGCTTAGTCAGTGGCGGCTACACCTTC
15,TRBD1,-,TRBJ1-2,TRBV7-9,CASSTGQGARYGYTF,TGTGCCAGCAGCACCGGACAGGGGGCGCGTTATGGCTACACCTTC
14,-,few,TRBJ1-1,TRBV9,CASSVEGRDTEAFF,TGTGCCAGCAGCGTAGAGGGCAGGGACACTGAAGCTTTCTTT
14,-,-,TRBJ1-1,TRBV9,CASSVAGGDTEAFF,TGTGCCAGCAGCGTAGCTGGGGGGGACACTGAAGCTTTCTTT
14,-,-,TRBJ2-3,TRBV30,CAWSVQGGPDTQYF,TGTGCCTGGAGTGTTCAGGGGGGGCCAGATACGCAGTATTTT
17,TRBD1,once,TRBJ1-2,TRBV5-6,CASSEPGQGILNYGYTF,TGTGCCAGCAGCGAACCGGGACAGGGGATTTTGAACTATGGCTACACCTTC
14,-,-,TRBJ1-6,TRBV7-9,CASEPGGLNSPLHF,TGTGCCAGCGAGCCAGGCGGATTAAATTCACCCCTCCACTTT
13,-,-,TRBJ2-5,TRBV11-2,CASSRDQVVAQYF,TGTGCCAGCAGCCGGGACCAGGTAGTGGCCCAGTACTTC
15,TRBD2,-,TRBJ2-7,TRBV25-1,CASSFPSGGEGEQYF,TGTGCCAGCAGTTTCCCCTCGGGGGGGGAAGGCGAGCAGTACTTC
12,-,-,TRBJ1-1,TRBV4-2,CASSLGDTEAFF,TGTGCCAGCAGCCTTGGGGACACTGAAGCTTTCTTT
12,-,-,TRBJ2-3,TRBV9,CASSYSTDTQYF,TGTGCCAGCTCCTATAGCACAGATACGCAGTATTTT
14,TRBD1,-,TRBJ1-4,TRBV5-1,CASSSTGVDEKLFF,TGCGCCAGCAGCTCGACAGGGGTTGATGAAAAACTGTTTTTT
11,-,-,TRBJ2-2,TRBV20-1,CSAGEIGELFF,TGCAGTGCCGGGGAAATCGGGGAGCTGTTTTTT
13,-,-,TRBJ1-2,TRBV30,CAWTAGNGLGYTF,TGTGCCTGGACTGCGGGGAACGGGTTGGGCTACACCTTC
15,-,-,TRBJ2-7,TRBV4-2,CASSRRDTLSYEQYF,TGTGCCAGCAGCCGCCGGGACACCCTCTCCTACGAGCAGTACTTC
15,TRBD2,-,TRBJ2-7,TRBV10-2,CASSAGGGRAFEQYF,TGCGCCAGCAGTGCCGGGGGGGGGAGGGCCTTCGAGCAGTACTTC